This T cell receptor beta chain was identified in a study of beta chain features in type 1 diabetes. J lost 6 bases, V lost 5 bases, and 5 bases had no gene match. The CDR3 is 13 amino acids. The germline gives CDR1 GTSNPN, CDR2 SVGIG (reference sequence). Points from the study as a whole: The study found that naive, central memory and Treg TCRB repertoires appeared more similar in patients than in healthy donors. Among patients with Type 1 diabetes, TCRB CDR3s were moderately but significantly shorter in every one of the four CD4+ subsets.

Of the isolated RNA, all was reverse transcribed, and so the sequenced material was expressed TCRB transcripts. Some clones are missing from TCRdb's copy, which holds only in-frame ones; the method was immunoSEQ multiplex PCR. The sample has 130,000 to 150,000 clones, approximately 13% seen once. This clone was seen more than once but under ten times. Its cognate antigen is unknown. Sequenced material: central memory CD4+ T cells from blood. V usage is TRBV30 and J usage is TRBJ1-5; 9 bases align to TRBD1. This TCR came from a young man with type 1 diabetes. CDR3 sequence reads: CAWGGQGRQPQHF. The CDR3 DNA is TGTGCCTGGGGTGGACAGGGGCGTCAGCCCCAGCATTTT.